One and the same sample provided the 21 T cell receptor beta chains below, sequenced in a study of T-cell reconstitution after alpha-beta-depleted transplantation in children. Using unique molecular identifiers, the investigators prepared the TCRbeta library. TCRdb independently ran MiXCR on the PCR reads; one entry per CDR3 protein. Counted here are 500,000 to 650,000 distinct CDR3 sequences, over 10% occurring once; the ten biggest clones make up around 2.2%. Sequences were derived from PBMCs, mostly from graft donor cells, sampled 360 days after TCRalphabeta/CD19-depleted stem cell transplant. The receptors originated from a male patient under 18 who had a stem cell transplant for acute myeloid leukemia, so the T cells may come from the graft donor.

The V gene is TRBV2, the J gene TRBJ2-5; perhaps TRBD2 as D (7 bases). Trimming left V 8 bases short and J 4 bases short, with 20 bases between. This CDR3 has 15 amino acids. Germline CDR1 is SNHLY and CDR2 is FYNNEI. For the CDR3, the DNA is TGTGCCAGCGGTGGAGGGGGGGGTCTGATAGAGACCCAGTACTTC. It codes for CASGGGGGLIETQYF.

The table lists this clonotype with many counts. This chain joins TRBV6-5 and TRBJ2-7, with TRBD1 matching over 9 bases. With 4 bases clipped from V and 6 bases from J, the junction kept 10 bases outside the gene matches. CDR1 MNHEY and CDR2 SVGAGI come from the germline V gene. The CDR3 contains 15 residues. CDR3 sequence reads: CASSFLGTGTLEQYF. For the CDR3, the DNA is TGTGCCAGCAGTTTTTTAGGGACAGGGACCCTCGAGCAGTACTTC.

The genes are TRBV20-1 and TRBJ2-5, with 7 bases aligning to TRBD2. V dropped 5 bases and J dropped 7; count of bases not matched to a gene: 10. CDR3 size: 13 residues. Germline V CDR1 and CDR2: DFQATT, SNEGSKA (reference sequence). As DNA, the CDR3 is TGCAGTGCTGGGGAGGGAGGTTCCGGGACCCAGTACTTC. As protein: CSAGEGGSGTQYF.

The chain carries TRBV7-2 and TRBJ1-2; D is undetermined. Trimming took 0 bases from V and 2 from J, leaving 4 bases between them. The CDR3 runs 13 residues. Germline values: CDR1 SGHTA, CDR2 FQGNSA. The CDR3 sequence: CASSLAPNYGYTF. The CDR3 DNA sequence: TGTGCCAGCAGCTTAGCCCCAAACTATGGCTACACCTTC.

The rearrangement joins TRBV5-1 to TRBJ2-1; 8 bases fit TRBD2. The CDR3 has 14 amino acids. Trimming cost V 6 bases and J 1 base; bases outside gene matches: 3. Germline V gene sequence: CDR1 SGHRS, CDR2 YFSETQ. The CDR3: CASKAGGSYNEQFF. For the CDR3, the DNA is TGCGCCAGCAAGGCGGGAGGTTCCTACAATGAGCAGTTCTTC.

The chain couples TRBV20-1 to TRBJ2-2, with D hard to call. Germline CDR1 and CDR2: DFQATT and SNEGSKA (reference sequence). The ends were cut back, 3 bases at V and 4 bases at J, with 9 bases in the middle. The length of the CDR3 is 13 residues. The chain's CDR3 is CSARVSGTGELFF. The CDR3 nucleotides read TGCAGTGCTAGGGTTAGTGGCACCGGGGAGCTGTTTTTT.

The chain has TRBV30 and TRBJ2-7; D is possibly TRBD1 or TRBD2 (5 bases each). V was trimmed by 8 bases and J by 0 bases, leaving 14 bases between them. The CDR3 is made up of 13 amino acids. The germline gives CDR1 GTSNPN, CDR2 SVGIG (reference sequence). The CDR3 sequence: CAAHRDGSYEQYF. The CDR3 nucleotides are TGTGCCGCTCACCGGGACGGCTCCTACGAGCAGTACTTC.

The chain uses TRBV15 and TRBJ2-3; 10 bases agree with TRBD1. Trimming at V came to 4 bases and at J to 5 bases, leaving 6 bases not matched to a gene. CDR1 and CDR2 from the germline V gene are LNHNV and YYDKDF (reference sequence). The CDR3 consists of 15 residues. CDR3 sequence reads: CATSTDRGLEDTQYF. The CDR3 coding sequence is TGTGCCACCAGCACCGACAGGGGGCTTGAAGATACGCAGTATTTT.

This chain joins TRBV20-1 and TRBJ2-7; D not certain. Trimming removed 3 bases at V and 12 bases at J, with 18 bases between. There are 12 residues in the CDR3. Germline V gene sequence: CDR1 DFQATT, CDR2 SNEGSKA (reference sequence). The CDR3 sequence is CSASAPGEGWYF. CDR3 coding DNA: TGCAGTGCTAGCGCACCGGGCGAAGGGTGGTACTTC.

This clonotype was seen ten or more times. The chain's CDR3 is CASKYAGEAPVGNEQFF. The CDR3 DNA sequence: TGTGCCAGCAAATACGCGGGAGAAGCCCCAGTAGGCAATGAGCAGTTCTTC. This rearrangement joins TRBV6-1 to TRBJ2-1; TRBD2 agrees at 7 bases. This CDR3 spans 17 amino acids. Trimming at V came to 7 bases and at J to 6 bases, leaving 18 bases not matched to a gene. Germline values: CDR1 MNHNS, CDR2 SASEGT.

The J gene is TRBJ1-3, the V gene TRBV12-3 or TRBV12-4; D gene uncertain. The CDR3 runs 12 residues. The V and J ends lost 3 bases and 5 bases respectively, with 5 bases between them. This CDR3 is CASSLGRNTIYF. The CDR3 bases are TGTGCCAGCAGTTTGGGTCGAAACACCATATATTTT.

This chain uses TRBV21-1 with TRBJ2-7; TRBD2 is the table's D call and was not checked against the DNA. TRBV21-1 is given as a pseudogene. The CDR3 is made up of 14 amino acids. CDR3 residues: CANFGGLAPDEQYF. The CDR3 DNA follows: TGTGCCAACTTTGGGGGACTGGCCCCCGACGAGCAGTACTTC.

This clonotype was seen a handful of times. The DNA of the CDR3 is TGTGCCAGCAGTCGGGACAGCCTTAATGAAAAACTGTTTTTT. Amino acid sequence: CASSRDSLNEKLFF. The rearrangement links TRBV7-9 to TRBJ1-4; 7 bases match TRBD1. The CDR3 length is 14 residues. The V gene's germline CDR1 is SEHNR and CDR2 FQNEAQ (reference sequence). J lost 4 bases, V lost 6 bases, and 5 bases had no gene match.

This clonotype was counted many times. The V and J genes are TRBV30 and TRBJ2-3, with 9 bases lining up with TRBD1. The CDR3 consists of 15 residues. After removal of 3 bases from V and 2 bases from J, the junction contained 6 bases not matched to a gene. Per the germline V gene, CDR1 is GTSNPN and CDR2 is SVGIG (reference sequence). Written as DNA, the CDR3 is TGTGCCTGGAGCCCTGGACAGGGGTACACAGATACGCAGTATTTT. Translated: CAWSPGQGYTDTQYF.

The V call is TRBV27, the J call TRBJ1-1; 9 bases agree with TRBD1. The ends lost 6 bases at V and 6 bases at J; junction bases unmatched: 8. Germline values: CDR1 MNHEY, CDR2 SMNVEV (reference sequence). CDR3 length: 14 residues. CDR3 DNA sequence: TGTGCCAGCAGCACTATACAGGGGGCGGCTGAAGCTTTCTTT. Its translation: CASSTIQGAAEAFF.

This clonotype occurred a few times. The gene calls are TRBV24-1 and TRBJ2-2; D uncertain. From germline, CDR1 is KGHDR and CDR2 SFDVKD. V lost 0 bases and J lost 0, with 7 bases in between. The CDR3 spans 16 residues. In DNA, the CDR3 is TGTGCCACCAGTGATTTGAAACTAACGAACACCGGGGAGCTGTTTTTT. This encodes CATSDLKLTNTGELFF.

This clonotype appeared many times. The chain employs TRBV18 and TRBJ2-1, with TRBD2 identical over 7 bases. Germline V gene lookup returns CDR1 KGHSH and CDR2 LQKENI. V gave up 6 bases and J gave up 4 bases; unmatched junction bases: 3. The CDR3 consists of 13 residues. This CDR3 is CASSREDYNEQFF. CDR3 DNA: TGTGCCAGCTCCCGGGAGGATTACAATGAGCAGTTCTTC.

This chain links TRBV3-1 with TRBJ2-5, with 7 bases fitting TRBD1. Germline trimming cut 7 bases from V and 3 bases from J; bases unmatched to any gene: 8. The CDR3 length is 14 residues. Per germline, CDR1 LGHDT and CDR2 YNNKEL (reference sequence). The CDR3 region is CASNPGTAKETQYF. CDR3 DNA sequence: TGTGCCAGCAATCCAGGGACAGCTAAAGAGACCCAGTACTTC.

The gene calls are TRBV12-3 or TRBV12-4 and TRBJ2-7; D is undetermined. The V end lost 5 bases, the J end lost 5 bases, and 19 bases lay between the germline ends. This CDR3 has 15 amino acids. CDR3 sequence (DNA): TGTGCCAGCAGTATTAGCTCGGGTCAGGTAAACGAGCAGTACTTC. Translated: CASSISSGQVNEQYF.

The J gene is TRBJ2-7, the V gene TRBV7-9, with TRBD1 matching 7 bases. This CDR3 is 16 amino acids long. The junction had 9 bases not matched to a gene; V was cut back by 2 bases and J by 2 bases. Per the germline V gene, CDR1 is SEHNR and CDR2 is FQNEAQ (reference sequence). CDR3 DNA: TGTGCCAGCAGCTTAACAGGGGCTGGTAGGCCCTACGAGCAGTACTTC. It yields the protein CASSLTGAGRPYEQYF.

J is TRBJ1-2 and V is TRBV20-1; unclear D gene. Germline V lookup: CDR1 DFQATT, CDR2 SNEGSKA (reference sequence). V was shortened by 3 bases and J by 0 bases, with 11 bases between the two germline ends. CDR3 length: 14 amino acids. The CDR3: CSARGGVANYGYTF. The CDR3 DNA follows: TGCAGTGCTAGGGGCGGAGTGGCTAACTATGGCTACACCTTC.